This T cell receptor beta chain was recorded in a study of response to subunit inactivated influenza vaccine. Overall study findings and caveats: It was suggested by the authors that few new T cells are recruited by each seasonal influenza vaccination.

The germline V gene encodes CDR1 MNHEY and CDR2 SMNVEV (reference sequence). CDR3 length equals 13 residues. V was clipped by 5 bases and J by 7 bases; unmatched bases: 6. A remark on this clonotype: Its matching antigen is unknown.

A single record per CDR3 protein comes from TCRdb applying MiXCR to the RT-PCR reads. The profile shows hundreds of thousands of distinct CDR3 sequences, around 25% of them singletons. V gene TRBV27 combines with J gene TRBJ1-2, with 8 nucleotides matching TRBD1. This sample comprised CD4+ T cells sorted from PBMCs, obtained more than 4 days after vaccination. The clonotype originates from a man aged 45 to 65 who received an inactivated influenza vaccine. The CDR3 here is CASSPQDRAGYTF. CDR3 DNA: TGTGCCAGCAGTCCCCAGGACAGGGCTGGCTACACCTTC.